These 29 T cell receptor beta chains were sequenced from one sample in a study of PD-1 and CTLA-4 blockade in melanoma. The method was immunoSEQ multiplex PCR; TCRdb's version includes in-frame clones alone and lacks a portion of them. The sample has 25,000 to 35,000 clones, around 93% seen once. The sequencing here drew on CD8+ T cells from peripheral blood, taken from a patient given anti-PD-1 treatment. Source of these receptors: a human donor with melanoma.

This chain connects TRBV10-3 to TRBJ2-2; D gene uncertain. Trimming stripped 2 bases from V and 1 base from J, with 8 bases between. Germline V CDR1 and CDR2: ENHRY, SYGVKD. The CDR3 contains 15 residues. CDR3 nucleotides: TGTGCCATCAGTGAGGAGATGGGGAACACCGGGGAGCTGTTTTTT. It codes for CAISEEMGNTGELFF.

In DNA, the CDR3 is TGCAGCTCGGGACTAGCGGTCGAGACAGATACGCAGTATTTT. Its translation: CSSGLAVETDTQYF. This sequence joins TRBV29-1 and TRBJ2-3; TRBD2 aligns across 11 bases. V dropped 8 bases and J dropped 3; count of bases not matched to a gene: 7. The CDR3 consists of 14 residues. Germline V lookup: CDR1 SQVTM, CDR2 ANQGSEA.

The chain joins TRBV2 to TRBJ1-1, with D maybe TRBD1 (6 bases). Germline loops: CDR1 SNHLY, CDR2 FYNNEI. V lost 1 base and J 1 base, leaving 13 bases between the germline ends. This CDR3 has 16 residues. The CDR3: CASSEEGGLANTEAFF. CDR3 DNA sequence: TGTGCCAGCAGTGAAGAAGGGGGGTTGGCGAACACTGAAGCTTTCTTT.

V gene TRBV5-8 combines with J gene TRBJ1-2, with D tentatively TRBD1 (6 bases). Germline V gene data show CDR1 as SGHTS and CDR2 as YDEGEE. The CDR3 has 14 residues. Trimming removed 3 bases from V and 5 bases from J, with 14 bases in between. CDR3 protein: CASSYRESSYGYTF. DNA of the CDR3: TGTGCCAGCAGCTACAGGGAGAGCAGTTATGGCTACACCTTC.

The chain uses TRBV27 and TRBJ2-3; 8 nucleotides match TRBD2. Germline CDR1 is MNHEY and CDR2 is SMNVEV (reference sequence). This CDR3 is built from 17 residues. V was pared by 4 bases and J by 0 bases, with 9 bases of the junction left unmatched. The CDR3 reads CASSSVAPSGSTDTQYF. CDR3 sequence (DNA): TGTGCCAGCAGTTCGGTTGCTCCTAGCGGGAGCACAGATACGCAGTATTTT.

The V and J genes are TRBV2 and TRBJ2-1; D unclear. CDR1 is SNHLY and CDR2 is FYNNEI in the germline V gene. Deletions cut 0 bases from V and 3 bases from J, with 6 bases between. The CDR3 is made up of 14 amino acids. In DNA form, the CDR3 reads TGTGCCAGCAGTGAAGCGTCCGTCTACAATGAGCAGTTCTTC. It yields the protein CASSEASVYNEQFF.

The chain links TRBV5-6 to TRBJ2-7; D ambiguous. The CDR3 is 12 amino acids. Per the germline V gene, CDR1 is SGHDT and CDR2 is YYEEEE. V was clipped by 4 bases and J by 7 bases, with 12 bases between them. CDR3 loop: CASSPGLGEQYF. The DNA of the CDR3 is TGTGCCAGCAGCCCGGGCCTCGGGGAGCAGTACTTC.

The sample holds one count of this clone. The chain is built from TRBV6-6 and TRBJ1-1, with 8 nucleotides matching TRBD1. Per the germline V gene, CDR1 is MNHNY and CDR2 is SVGAGI (reference sequence). The CDR3 is 14 amino acids. With 5 bases clipped from V and 4 bases from J, the junction kept 6 bases outside the gene matches. The CDR3 reads CASSRSTGATEAFF. The CDR3 DNA reads TGTGCCAGCAGTCGATCGACAGGGGCCACTGAAGCTTTCTTT.

The chain is built from TRBV10-2 and TRBJ2-5; perhaps TRBD2 as D (6 bases). V dropped 3 bases and J dropped 5 bases, with 13 bases sitting between them. The CDR3 sequence is 14 residues long. The germline V gene has CDR1 WSHSY and CDR2 SAAADI. The CDR3 DNA follows: TGCGCCAGCAGTGACCGGGACTCGGGGGAGACCCAGTACTTC. Its protein product is CASSDRDSGETQYF.

The chain uses TRBV29-1 and TRBJ1-2; D not certain. This CDR3 has 11 amino acids. V shed 1 base and J shed 6 bases, with 6 bases lying between them. Germline V gene lookup returns CDR1 SQVTM and CDR2 ANQGSEA. Here the CDR3 reads CSVEGLDGYTF. CDR3 sequence (DNA): TGCAGCGTTGAAGGACTTGATGGCTACACCTTC.

This clone was seen only once. The chain recombines TRBV2 with TRBJ1-5; D may be TRBD1 (5 bases). This CDR3 contains 13 residues. Per germline, CDR1 SNHLY and CDR2 FYNNEI. The V end lost 3 bases, the J end lost 5 bases, and 8 bases lay between the germline ends. In nucleotides, the CDR3 is TGTGCCAGCAGTGAGGGGCGGGATCAGCCCCAGCATTTT. Residues: CASSEGRDQPQHF. Variable domain in full (rest from reference TRBV2 and TRBJ1-5): EPEVTQTPSHQVTQMGQEVILRCVPISNHLYFYWYRQILGQKVEFLVSFYNNEISEKSEIFDDQFSVERPDGSNFTLKIRSTKLEDSAMYFCASSEGRDQPQHFGDGTRLSIL.

The chain has TRBV7-8 and TRBJ2-7, with D possibly called TRBD1 or TRBD2 (6 bases each). The CDR3 sequence is 15 residues long. With 2 bases removed from V and 1 base from J, the gap between germline ends came to 12 bases. CDR1 SGHVS and CDR2 FQNEAQ come from the germline V gene. CDR3 amino acids: CASSLRGTDSYEQYF. CDR3 in DNA: TGTGCCAGCAGCTTAAGGGGGACTGATTCCTACGAGCAGTACTTC.

The V call is TRBV19, the J call TRBJ2-7; no reliable D call. This CDR3 has 11 residues. From germline, CDR1 is LNHDA and CDR2 SQIVND (reference sequence). V gave up 10 bases and J gave up 1 base, with 8 bases separating them. Here the CDR3 reads CATQRSYEQYF. CDR3 in DNA: TGTGCCACGCAGAGGTCCTACGAGCAGTACTTC.

The V gene is TRBV7-8, the J gene TRBJ1-5; D might be TRBD1 (5 bases). The CDR3 sequence is 15 residues long. The V gene's germline CDR1 is SGHVS and CDR2 FQNEAQ. The V gene lost 0 bases and the J gene lost 7 bases, with 13 bases spanning the gap. CDR3 coding DNA: TGTGCCAGCAGCTTAGCGAACGGGGGGGACCAGCCCCAGCATTTT. Protein product: CASSLANGGDQPQHF.

This clone appeared a single time. The chain combines TRBV7-9 with TRBJ2-6; D gene ambiguous. The CDR3 has 16 residues. Germline assignment: CDR1 SEHNR and CDR2 FQNEAQ (reference sequence). V lost 2 bases and J 0 bases, leaving 8 bases between the germline ends. The CDR3 bases are TGTGCCAGCAGCTTATTAACTTCCTCTGGGGCCAACGTCCTGACTTTC. Amino acids: CASSLLTSSGANVLTF.

V is TRBV6-1 and J is TRBJ2-7; TRBD2 matches at 10 bases. Germline CDR1 and CDR2: MNHNS and SASEGT. This CDR3 has 15 amino acids. The V and J ends lost 1 base and 4 bases, in that order; junction bases with no gene match: 4. In DNA form, the CDR3 reads TGTGCCAGCAGTGAAGATTCAGCGGGAGGGTACGAGCAGTACTTC. As protein: CASSEDSAGGYEQYF.

As for this clone: The junction differs from germline at one of its ends, possibly a read error. V and J are TRBV4-1 and TRBJ1-2, with D possibly being TRBD1 (6 bases). The CDR3 totals 15 residues. CDR1 MGHRA and CDR2 YSYEKL come from the germline V gene. The CDR3 coding sequence is TGCGCCAGCAGCCAAGTTACGGGGGCTACCTATGGCCACACCTTC. Translating gives CASSQVTGATYGHTF.

The chain employs TRBV30 and TRBJ2-2; 8 bases align to TRBD1. Germline V CDR1 and CDR2: GTSNPN, SVGIG (reference sequence). Losses at the gene ends were 5 bases for V and 6 bases for J; bases not matched to a gene: 5. The CDR3 spans 13 residues. The CDR3 region is CAWGPTGAGELFF. CDR3 in DNA: TGTGCCTGGGGCCCGACAGGGGCCGGGGAGCTGTTTTTT.

V and J are TRBV4-2 and TRBJ1-6; D is ambiguous. Trimming left V 2 bases short and J 10 bases short, with 3 bases between. In germline, CDR1 is LGHNA, CDR2 YNFKEQ. CDR3 length: 11 residues. CDR3 sequence (DNA): TGTGCCAGCAGCCAATCCTCACCCCTCCACTTT. This gives the protein CASSQSSPLHF.

The CDR3: CASSQEGMNTEAFF. The CDR3 nucleotides are TGTGCCAGCAGCCAAGAAGGGATGAACACTGAAGCTTTCTTT. This rearrangement joins TRBV3-1 (or the pseudogene TRBV3-2) to TRBJ1-1; the D is unclear. Deletions cut 0 bases from V and 0 bases from J, with 5 bases between. This CDR3 has 14 residues. The germline V gene has CDR1 LGHDT and CDR2 YNNKEL (reference sequence).

This clone was counted once. The J gene is TRBJ1-1, the V gene TRBV12-5, with D unclear. The V gene lost 3 bases and the J gene lost 4 bases, with 12 bases spanning the gap. Germline V gives CDR1 LGHNT, CDR2 FRNRAP. This CDR3 is built from 14 residues. Here the CDR3 reads CASGFKGAGTEAFF. The CDR3 nucleotides are TGTGCTAGTGGTTTTAAGGGAGCGGGCACTGAAGCTTTCTTT.

The V call is TRBV4-1, the J call TRBJ2-1; 7 bases line up with TRBD2. The CDR3 has 17 amino acids. Germline V lookup: CDR1 MGHRA, CDR2 YSYEKL. Unmatched junction bases numbered 8, after V lost 0 bases and J lost 3 bases. The CDR3 protein is CASSQDAGLGNYNEQFF. In DNA form, the CDR3 reads TGCGCCAGCAGCCAAGATGCAGGACTAGGGAACTACAATGAGCAGTTCTTC.

J is TRBJ1-2 and V is TRBV30; no clear D gene. Germline loops: CDR1 GTSNPN, CDR2 SVGIG (reference sequence). With 2 bases removed from V and 8 bases from J, the gap between germline ends came to 21 bases. CDR3 length equals 15 residues. CDR3 sequence reads: CAWSSDHILMDGYTF. The CDR3 DNA follows: TGTGCCTGGAGTTCGGACCACATTCTTATGGACGGCTACACCTTC.

This sequence joins TRBV19 and TRBJ2-7; D remains unclear. This CDR3 comprises 13 residues. V shed 6 bases and J shed 2 bases, with 11 bases lying between them. Germline values: CDR1 LNHDA, CDR2 SQIVND (reference sequence). CDR3 sequence: CASSVTKAYEQYF. The DNA for the CDR3 is TGTGCCAGTAGCGTAACGAAAGCCTACGAGCAGTACTTC.

The genes are TRBV18 and TRBJ2-2, with TRBD2 matching 10 bases. Trimming cost V 6 bases and J 0 bases; bases outside gene matches: 4. This CDR3 has 16 amino acids. Germline CDR1 reads KGHSH; CDR2 reads LQKENI. DNA for the CDR3: TGTGCCAGCTCCCTGGGACTAGCGTCGAACACCGGGGAGCTGTTTTTT. This codes for CASSLGLASNTGELFF.

The chain carries TRBV19 and TRBJ2-1; no reliable D call. The CDR3 totals 12 residues. Germline V gives CDR1 LNHDA, CDR2 SQIVND (reference sequence). The CDR3: CASGRAYNEQFF. The DNA for the CDR3 is TGTGCGTCGGGCAGAGCCTACAATGAGCAGTTCTTC. Using reference TRBV19 and TRBJ2-1 for the parts outside the CDR3, the full variable domain is DGGITQSPKYLFRKEGQNVTLSCEQNLNHDAMYWYRQDPGQGLRLIYYSQIVNDFQKGDIAEGYSVSREKKESFPLTVTSAQKNPTAFYLCASGRAYNEQFFGPGTRLTVL.

This clone was detected once. The chain uses TRBV13 and TRBJ2-1; TRBD2 might be the D (7 bases). The V gene's germline CDR1 is PRHDT and CDR2 FYEKMQ (reference sequence). The ends were cut back, 4 bases at V and 6 bases at J, with 28 bases in the middle. The CDR3 contains 19 residues. In DNA form, the CDR3 reads TGTGCCAGCAGCTCCTTAGGGGGGGAACATCGGAGTCCCATCAATGAGCAGTTCTTC. It translates to CASSSLGGEHRSPINEQFF.

V gene TRBV19 combines with J gene TRBJ2-7, with 8 bases lining up with TRBD1. J was trimmed by 2 bases and V by 4 bases; bases with no gene match: 7. CDR1 is LNHDA and CDR2 is SQIVND in the germline V gene (reference sequence). This CDR3 region has 15 residues. CDR3 region: CASSTIGQGPYEQYF. CDR3 nucleotide sequence: TGTGCCAGTAGTACAATCGGACAGGGTCCCTACGAGCAGTACTTC.

The rearrangement links TRBV15 to TRBJ1-5; 9 nucleotides line up with TRBD1. The CDR3 is 14 residues long. Germline V gives CDR1 LNHNV, CDR2 YYDKDF (reference sequence). The J segment lost 4 bases and the V segment lost 3 bases, leaving 1 base of the junction unmatched. The CDR3 region is CATSSGTGNQPQHF. CDR3 sequence (DNA): TGTGCCACCAGCAGCGGGACAGGGAATCAGCCCCAGCATTTT.